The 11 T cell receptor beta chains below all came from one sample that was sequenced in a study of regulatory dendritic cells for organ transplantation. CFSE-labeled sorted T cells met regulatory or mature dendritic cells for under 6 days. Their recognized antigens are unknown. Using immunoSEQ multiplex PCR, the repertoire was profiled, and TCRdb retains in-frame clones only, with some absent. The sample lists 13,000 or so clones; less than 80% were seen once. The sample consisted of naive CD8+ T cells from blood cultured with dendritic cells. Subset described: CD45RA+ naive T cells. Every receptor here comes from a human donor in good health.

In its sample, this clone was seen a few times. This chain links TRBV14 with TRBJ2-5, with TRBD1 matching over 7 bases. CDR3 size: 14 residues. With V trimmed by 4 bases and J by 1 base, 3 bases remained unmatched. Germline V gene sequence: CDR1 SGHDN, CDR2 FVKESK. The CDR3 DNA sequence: TGTGCCAGCAGCCCGGGACAGTTCCAAGAGACCCAGTACTTC. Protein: CASSPGQFQETQYF.

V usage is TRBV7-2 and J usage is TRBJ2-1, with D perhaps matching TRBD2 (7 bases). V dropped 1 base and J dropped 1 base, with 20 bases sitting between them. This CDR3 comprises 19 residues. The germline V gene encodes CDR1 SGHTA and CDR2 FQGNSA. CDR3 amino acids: CASSLGRGAVFYSYNEQFF. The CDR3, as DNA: TGTGCCAGCAGCTTAGGACGGGGGGCTGTCTTTTATTCCTACAATGAGCAGTTCTTC.

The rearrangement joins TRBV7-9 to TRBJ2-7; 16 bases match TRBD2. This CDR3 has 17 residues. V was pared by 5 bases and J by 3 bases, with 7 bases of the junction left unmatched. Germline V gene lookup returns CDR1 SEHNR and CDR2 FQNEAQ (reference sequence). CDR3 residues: CASSPGTSGGADYEQYF. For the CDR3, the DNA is TGTGCCAGCAGCCCCGGGACTAGCGGGGGGGCCGACTACGAGCAGTACTTC.

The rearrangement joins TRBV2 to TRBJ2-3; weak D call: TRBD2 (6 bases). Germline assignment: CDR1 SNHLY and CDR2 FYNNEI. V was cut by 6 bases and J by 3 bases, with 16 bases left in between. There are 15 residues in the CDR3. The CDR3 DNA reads TGTGCCAGCAGAGGAACATCGGGGGTGACAGATACGCAGTATTTT. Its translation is CASRGTSGVTDTQYF.

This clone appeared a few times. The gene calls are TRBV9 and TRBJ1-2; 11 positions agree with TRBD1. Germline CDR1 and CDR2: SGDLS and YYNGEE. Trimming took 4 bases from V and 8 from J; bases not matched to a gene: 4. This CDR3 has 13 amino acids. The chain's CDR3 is CASSTRTGGGYTF. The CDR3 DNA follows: TGTGCCAGCAGCACCAGGACAGGGGGCGGCTACACCTTC.

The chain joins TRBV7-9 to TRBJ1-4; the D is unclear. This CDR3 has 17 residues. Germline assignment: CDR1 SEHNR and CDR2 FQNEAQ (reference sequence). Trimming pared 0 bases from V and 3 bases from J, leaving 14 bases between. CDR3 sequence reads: CASSLATLGAANEKLFF. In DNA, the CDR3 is TGTGCCAGCAGCTTAGCGACCCTAGGAGCGGCTAATGAAAAACTGTTTTTT. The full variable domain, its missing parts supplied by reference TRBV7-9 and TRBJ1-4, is DTGVSQNPRHKITKRGQNVTFRCDPISEHNRLYWYRQTLGQGPEFLTYFQNEAQLEKSRLLSDRFSAERPKGSFSTLEIQRTEQGDSAMYLCASSLATLGAANEKLFFGSGTQLSVL.

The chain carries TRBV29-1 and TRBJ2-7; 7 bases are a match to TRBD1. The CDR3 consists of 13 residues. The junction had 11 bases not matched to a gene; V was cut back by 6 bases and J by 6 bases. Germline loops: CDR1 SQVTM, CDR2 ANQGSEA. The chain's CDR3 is CSVRGGERTEQYF. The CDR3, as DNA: TGCAGCGTCAGAGGGGGCGAAAGAACCGAGCAGTACTTC.

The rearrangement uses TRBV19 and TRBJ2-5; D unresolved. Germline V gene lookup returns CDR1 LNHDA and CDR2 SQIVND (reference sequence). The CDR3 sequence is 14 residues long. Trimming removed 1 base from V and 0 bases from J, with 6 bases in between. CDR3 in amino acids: CASSIGANQETQYF. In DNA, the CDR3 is TGTGCCAGTAGTATAGGCGCAAACCAAGAGACCCAGTACTTC.

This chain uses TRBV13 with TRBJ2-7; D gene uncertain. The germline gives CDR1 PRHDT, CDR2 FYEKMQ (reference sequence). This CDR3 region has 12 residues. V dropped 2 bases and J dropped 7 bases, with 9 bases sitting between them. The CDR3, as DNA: TGTGCCAGCAGCTTACCTTCGCAGGAGCAGTACTTC. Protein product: CASSLPSQEQYF.

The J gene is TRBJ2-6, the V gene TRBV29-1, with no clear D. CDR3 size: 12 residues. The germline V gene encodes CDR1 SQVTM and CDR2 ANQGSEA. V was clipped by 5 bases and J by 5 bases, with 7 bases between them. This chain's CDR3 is CSVYFRANVLTF. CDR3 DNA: TGCAGCGTTTACTTTAGGGCCAACGTCCTGACTTTC.

The CDR3 DNA reads TGTGCCAGCAGTGAAACCCAGGGTACTGAAGCTTTCTTT. Translating it yields CASSETQGTEAFF. The V call is TRBV6-1, the J call TRBJ1-1, with a tentative D call TRBD1 (5 bases). The germline V gene has CDR1 MNHNS and CDR2 SASEGT. This CDR3 comprises 13 residues. V was clipped by 2 bases and J by 5 bases, with 9 bases between them.